This T cell receptor (beta chain) is from a study of beta chain features in type 1 diabetes. Trimming cost V 0 bases and J 1 base; bases outside gene matches: 4. Germline loops: CDR1 SGHDN, CDR2 FVKESK. The CDR3 sequence is 17 residues long. What was sequenced were expressed TCRB transcripts, since all of the isolated RNA had been reverse transcribed. Data came from immunoSEQ multiplex PCR; TCRdb stores just in-frame clones and leaves some out. The sample includes hundreds of thousands of clones, 15% to 17% of them seen just once. This TCR was sampled from a young man in good health. Sequencing was performed on naive CD4+ T cells from blood. V gene TRBV14 combines with J gene TRBJ1-5; TRBD1 matches 9 bases. The CDR3 region is CASSQDGTGRSNQPQHF. CDR3 nucleotide sequence: TGTGCCAGCAGCCAAGATGGGACAGGGAGGAGCAATCAGCCCCAGCATTTT. Using reference TRBV14 and TRBJ1-5 for the parts outside the CDR3, the full variable domain is EAGVTQFPSHSVIEKGQTVTLRCDPISGHDNLYWYRRVMGKEIKFLLHFVKESKQDESGMPNNRFLAERTGGTYSTLKVQPAELEDSGVYFCASSQDGTGRSNQPQHFGDGTRLSIL.